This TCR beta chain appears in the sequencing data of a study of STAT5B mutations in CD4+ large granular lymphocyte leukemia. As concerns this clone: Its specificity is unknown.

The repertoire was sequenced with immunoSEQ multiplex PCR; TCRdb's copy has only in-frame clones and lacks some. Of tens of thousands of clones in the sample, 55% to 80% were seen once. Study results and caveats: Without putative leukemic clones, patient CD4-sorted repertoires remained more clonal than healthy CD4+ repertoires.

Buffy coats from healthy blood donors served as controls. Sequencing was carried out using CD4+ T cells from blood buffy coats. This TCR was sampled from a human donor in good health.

The CDR3 DNA reads as TGTGCCAGCAGCCCGGGCAGGGGCGCCTATGGCTACACCTTC. Translation: CASSPGRGAYGYTF. This rearrangement joins TRBV9 to TRBJ1-2, with D possibly matching TRBD1 (6 bases). Germline loops: CDR1 SGDLS, CDR2 YYNGEE. The V and J ends lost 4 bases and 4 bases respectively, with 14 bases between them. This CDR3 spans 14 amino acids.